These T cell receptor beta chains were read from a single sample in a study of blood T cell repertoires in COVID-19. Measured with immunoSEQ multiplex PCR; TCRdb has only the in-frame clones, and not every one. The table lists some 270,000 clones, 85% to 90% of them singletons, with 4.1% in the top ten. The sample comprised PBMCs or T cells enriched from blood (not recorded which). These receptors were taken from a woman aged 25 to 39 with acute COVID-19. Both conserved end residues are trimmed from each CDR3.

j_call v_call cdr3_aa
TRBJ1-1 TRBV29-1 SVPWGDAEAF
TRBJ1-6 TRBV5-1 ASSEQGANNSPLH
TRBJ2-2 TRBV11-3 ASSSGTSGRGGELF
TRBJ1-5 TRBV5-1 ASSSGLNQPQH
TRBJ2-1 TRBV4-1 ASSQGTGTSGLNEQF
TRBJ1-1 TRBV18 ASSPGTGNTEAF
TRBJ2-1 TRBV7-3 ASSLTGSLRGTNEQF
TRBJ2-7 TRBV6-4 ASSETSGTYEQY
TRBJ1-5 TRBV9 ASSLSGTGDQPQH
TRBJ1-1 TRBV7-9 ASSLLSVHTEAF
TRBJ1-5 TRBV27 ASSLSGRQPQH
TRBJ2-7 TRBV28 ASSPRGYEQY
TRBJ2-2 TRBV19 ASSIVSGELF
TRBJ2-7 TRBV27 ASSSRTSGYEQY
TRBJ2-3 TRBV19 ASSIPWASTDTQY
TRBJ2-5 TRBV9 ASSWGTSGNQETQY
TRBJ1-2 TRBV18 ASSLGTGDGYT
TRBJ2-7 TRBV4-1 ASSQVSAGTYEQY
TRBJ1-3 TRBV6-2/TRBV6-3 ASSYDRRYSGNTIY
TRBJ1-1 TRBV5-1 ASSLPGTNTEAF
TRBJ2-1 TRBV29-1 SVVPPPGTYNEQF
TRBJ1-3 TRBV30 AWSGQPTSGNTIY
TRBJ1-2 TRBV28 ASRPPGQLNYGYT
TRBJ2-3 TRBV5-6 ASSLMGGVADTQY
TRBJ1-4 TRBV19 ASSHGTGSEKLF
TRBJ2-1 TRBV28 ASSLPYAYNEQF
TRBJ1-1 TRBV3-1/TRBV3-2 ASTQQGLEAF
TRBJ2-1 TRBV4-1 ASNPGQGARNEQF
TRBJ1-3 TRBV28 ASINTGSGNTIY
TRBJ2-7 TRBV6-6 ASRRDSLENEQY
TRBJ2-1 TRBV2 AGSGSPAGGVEQF
TRBJ1-2 TRBV7-9 ASSLDREGGYT
TRBJ1-2 TRBV19 ASSISSLGRGGYGYT
TRBJ2-6 TRBV7-9 ASSLEALLLSGANVLT
TRBJ2-2 TRBV7-9 ASSFRGDTGELF
TRBJ1-1 TRBV19 ASSILRSTEAF
TRBJ2-3 TRBV3-1/TRBV3-2 ASSQGLSTDTQY
TRBJ1-4 TRBV9 ASSVTGESREKLF
TRBJ2-7 TRBV5-5 ASSLAVLGGEQY
TRBJ1-1 TRBV11-2 ASSPAGFGEAF
TRBJ1-1 TRBV5-6 ASSRRTGGIEATEAF
TRBJ2-1 TRBV29-1 SVAPRGAPSEQF
TRBJ1-1 TRBV9 ASSGGQEMNTEAF
TRBJ1-2 TRBV19 ASSADRNNYGYT
TRBJ2-7 TRBV28 ASSLGLGQY
TRBJ2-7 TRBV28 ASSTNTYEQY
TRBJ1-5 TRBV28 ASSDRGYQPQH
TRBJ1-4 TRBV11-2 ASSHGTGLGDEKLF
TRBJ2-3 TRBV6-5 ASSTSGRGTDTQY
TRBJ2-7 TRBV15 ATSREWNGYEQY
TRBJ2-5 TRBV3-1/TRBV3-2 ASSRGDWGSSWEETQY
TRBJ2-3 TRBV6-1 ASSEIRAGHTDTQY
TRBJ2-3 TRBV7-2 ASSFTGTSGTDTQY
TRBJ2-7 TRBV5-4 ASSLGQGEDEQY
TRBJ2-1 TRBV29-1 SSLGTSGGNEQF
TRBJ2-1 TRBV19 ASSIDGPSPGLADEQF
TRBJ1-2 TRBV11-2 ASSSIRGGDGYGYT
TRBJ1-1 TRBV11-3 ASSPGAGYEAF
TRBJ1-2 TRBV4-1 ASSPPPWDRGINYGYT